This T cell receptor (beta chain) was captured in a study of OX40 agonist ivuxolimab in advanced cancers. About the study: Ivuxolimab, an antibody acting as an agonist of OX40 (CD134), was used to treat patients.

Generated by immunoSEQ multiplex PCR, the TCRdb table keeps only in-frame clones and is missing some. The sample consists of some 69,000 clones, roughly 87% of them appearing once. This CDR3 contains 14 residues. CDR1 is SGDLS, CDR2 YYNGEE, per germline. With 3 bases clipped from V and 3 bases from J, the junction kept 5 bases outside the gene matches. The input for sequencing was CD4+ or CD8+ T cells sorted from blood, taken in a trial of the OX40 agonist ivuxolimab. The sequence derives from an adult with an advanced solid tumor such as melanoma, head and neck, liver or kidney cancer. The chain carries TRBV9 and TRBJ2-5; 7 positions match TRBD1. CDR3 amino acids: CASSARDSKETQYF. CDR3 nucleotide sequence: TGTGCCAGCAGCGCCCGGGACAGTAAAGAGACCCAGTACTTC.